Presented here are 17 T cell receptor beta chains from one specimen sequenced in a study of chemoradiotherapy in HPV16-positive cancers. The assay was immunoSEQ multiplex PCR, and TCRdb's table has in-frame clones only and misses some. This sample has about 7,600 clones, with roughly 80% found just once. This specimen consisted of blood, obtained from a patient who underwent chemoradiotherapy. The receptors originated from a human donor with HPV-associated anogenital cancer.

The V gene is TRBV29-1, the J gene TRBJ2-2; a weak D match, TRBD2 (7 bases). The CDR3 extends over 16 amino acids. CDR1 is SQVTM and CDR2 is ANQGSEA in the germline V gene. Trimming shortened V by 5 bases and J by 3 bases, and 19 bases separated the two germline ends. CDR3 DNA: TGCAGCGTTCCACTATTTCGGGGGGCGGACACCGGGGAGCTGTTTTTT. It codes for CSVPLFRGADTGELFF.

The chain is built from TRBV7-9 and TRBJ1-6; maybe TRBD1 (5 bases). The germline V and J ends were trimmed by 2 bases and 14 bases, with 19 bases remaining between them. Germline CDR1 reads SEHNR; CDR2 reads FQNEAQ (reference sequence). CDR3 length equals 15 residues. The CDR3 loop is CASSLQLGGVATLHF. Here the CDR3 DNA reads TGTGCCAGCAGCTTACAGCTGGGGGGTGTAGCAACCCTCCACTTT.

The rearrangement uses TRBV29-1 and TRBJ2-4, with 10 bases aligning to TRBD1. Germline V gene data show CDR1 as SQVTM and CDR2 as ANQGSEA. This CDR3 is 14 amino acids long. V was pared by 4 bases and J by 6 bases, with 6 bases of the junction left unmatched. CDR3 nucleotides: TGCAGCGTTGGGGGACAGGGGTCCCTAAACATTCAGTACTTC. Protein: CSVGGQGSLNIQYF.

The chain carries TRBV10-1 and TRBJ1-1, with a weak D call TRBD1 (5 bases). The length of the CDR3 is 14 residues. V was clipped by 3 bases and J by 1 base, with 9 bases between them. Looked up from germline, CDR1 is WNHNN and CDR2 is SYGVQD (reference sequence). This CDR3 reads CASSEGTGNTEAFF. CDR3 DNA sequence: TGCGCCAGCAGTGAAGGTACAGGGAACACTGAAGCTTTCTTT.

CDR3 sequence: CASADRANTGELFF. In DNA, the CDR3 is TGTGCCAGTGCCGACAGGGCGAACACCGGGGAGCTGTTTTTT. The V and J genes are TRBV7-9 and TRBJ2-2; 7 bases map to TRBD1. J was trimmed by 0 bases and V by 9 bases; bases with no gene match: 4. This CDR3 has 14 amino acids. Germline CDR1 is SEHNR and CDR2 is FQNEAQ (reference sequence).

The J gene is TRBJ2-1, the V gene TRBV7-2, with 10 bases fitting TRBD2. CDR1 is SGHTA and CDR2 is FQGNSA in the germline V gene. The V and J ends lost 1 base and 9 bases, in that order; junction bases with no gene match: 15. The CDR3 length is 18 residues. The CDR3 nucleotides read TGTGCCAGCAGCTTAGACATAAGGGGCTCTAGCGGGGGTGTTGAGCAGTTCTTC. Its translation: CASSLDIRGSSGGVEQFF.

This clone was counted a single time. The chain is built from TRBV5-4 and TRBJ2-7; a possible D gene is TRBD1 (6 bases). Trimming left V 2 bases short and J 6 bases short, with 12 bases between. Germline CDR1 is SGHNT and CDR2 is YYREEE (reference sequence). CDR3 length: 13 residues. The CDR3 region is CASSLSGVSEQYF. DNA for the CDR3: TGTGCCAGCAGCTTATCAGGGGTTTCCGAGCAGTACTTC.

V is TRBV19 and J is TRBJ1-1, with no clear D. This CDR3 spans 12 amino acids. Per germline, CDR1 LNHDA and CDR2 SQIVND (reference sequence). V was shortened by 5 bases and J by 10 bases, with 14 bases between the two germline ends. The CDR3: CASSPGGGRAFF. CDR3 bases: TGTGCCAGTAGTCCCGGTGGAGGGCGAGCTTTCTTT.

With regard to this clone: Other nucleotide sequences from this sample produce the same CDR3. CDR3 nucleotides: TGCGCCAGCAGCTTGGACAGGGAGACCCAGTACTTC. Translation gives CASSLDRETQYF. V usage is TRBV5-1 and J usage is TRBJ2-5; perhaps TRBD1 as D (5 bases). The V end lost 0 bases, the J end lost 5 bases, and 5 bases lay between the germline ends. Germline CDR1 and CDR2: SGHRS and YFSETQ. This CDR3 is built from 12 residues.

This chain connects TRBV5-1 to TRBJ2-7; 7 positions match TRBD2. CDR1 and CDR2 (germline): SGHRS, YFSETQ. Trimming cost V 3 bases and J 3 bases; bases outside gene matches: 12. This CDR3 spans 16 amino acids. The DNA for the CDR3 is TGCGCCAGCAGCTGGGAGGGTTTGGGCTCCTACTACGAGCAGTACTTC. Translated, it gives CASSWEGLGSYYEQYF.

V gene TRBV18 combines with J gene TRBJ1-5, with 9 bases aligning to TRBD1. The CDR3 is made up of 21 amino acids. The V and J ends lost 7 bases and 0 bases, in that order; junction bases with no gene match: 22. Germline assignment: CDR1 KGHSH and CDR2 LQKENI. The CDR3, as DNA: TGTGCCAGCTACTTCCGGGACAGGGTGGGGTTGAGGTATGATAGCAATCAGCCCCAGCATTTT. Its translation is CASYFRDRVGLRYDSNQPQHF.

The chain links TRBV29-1 to TRBJ1-1; no clear D gene. V lost 3 bases, J lost 1 base, and 9 bases lay in between. The CDR3 covers 13 residues. Germline V lookup: CDR1 SQVTM, CDR2 ANQGSEA. CDR3 nucleotides: TGCAGCGTTGAGACTACACAGAACACTGAAGCTTTCTTT. Its translation: CSVETTQNTEAFF.

The V gene is TRBV7-8, the J gene TRBJ2-2; 8 nucleotides match TRBD2. The junction had 9 bases not matched to a gene; V was cut back by 5 bases and J by 4 bases. There are 16 residues in the CDR3. Germline values: CDR1 SGHVS, CDR2 FQNEAQ. The CDR3 protein is CASSLRTSRSTGELFF. For the CDR3, the DNA is TGTGCCAGCAGCCTAAGGACTAGCAGGAGCACCGGGGAGCTGTTTTTT.

The CDR3 is CASSLFAGAASYEQYF. The CDR3 coding sequence is TGTGCCAGCAGTTTATTCGCGGGGGCGGCGTCCTACGAGCAGTACTTC. This chain links TRBV28 with TRBJ2-7; D possibly corresponds to TRBD2 (7 bases). The germline CDR1 and CDR2 sequences are MDHEN and SYDVKM. The CDR3 loop spans 16 amino acids. Trimming removed 1 base at V and 1 base at J, with 14 bases between.

This chain uses TRBV9 with TRBJ2-3; 12 nucleotides line up with TRBD2. This CDR3 spans 19 amino acids. Germline V gives CDR1 SGDLS, CDR2 YYNGEE. V lost 4 bases and J lost 4; bases outside the gene matches: 16. In DNA form, the CDR3 reads TGTGCCAGCAGCTTCCATCTAGCGGGGGGGCCTGAGGCGGCAGATACGCAGTATTTT. This gives the protein CASSFHLAGGPEAADTQYF. Full variable domain (remainder filled in from reference TRBV9 and TRBJ2-3): DSGVTQTPKHLITATGQRVTLRCSPRSGDLSVYWYQQSLDQGLQFLIQYYNGEERAKGNILERFSAQQFPDLHSELNLSSLELGDSALYFCASSFHLAGGPEAADTQYFGPGTRLTVL.

The chain uses TRBV5-4 and TRBJ1-2; TRBD1 matches 8 bases. V lost 2 bases and J lost 6; bases outside the gene matches: 9. Germline V gene data show CDR1 as SGHNT and CDR2 as YYREEE (reference sequence). This CDR3 has 15 residues. For the CDR3, the DNA is TGTGCCAGCAGCTTAGACAGGGGTGAGTCAGATGGCTACACCTTC. Protein: CASSLDRGESDGYTF.

This chain links TRBV18 with TRBJ2-3, with D perhaps TRBD1 (6 bases). Trimming took off 2 bases at V and 0 bases at J, with 12 bases between the two ends. This CDR3 is built from 16 residues. Germline assignment: CDR1 KGHSH and CDR2 LQKENI. The CDR3: CASSPVGGPSTDTQYF. The CDR3 bases are TGTGCCAGCTCACCAGTAGGGGGACCTAGCACAGATACGCAGTATTTT.